This is a list of T cell receptor beta chains from one sample in a study of blood T cell repertoires in COVID-19. TCRdb's copy holds only in-frame clones and misses some; the assay was immunoSEQ multiplex PCR. The table lists tens of thousands of clones, around 80% of them singletons. Sequenced input: peripheral blood. The receptors originated from a man aged 55 to 70 with acute or convalescent COVID-19. Each CDR3 is given with its conserved first and last residue. D genes are given only for firm matches. Only part of the rows carry a size: once, few, many, or a class if the clone is expanded.

TRBJ1-2 | TRBV30 | NA | few | CAWRTRRGNGYTF | TGTGCCTGGAGAACCCGCAGGGGTAATGGCTACACCTTC
TRBJ2-7 | TRBV4-3 | NA | NA | CASSQERFGGFEGLYEQYF | TGCGCCAGCAGCCAAGAGCGATTTGGGGGCTTTGAGGGCTTGTACGAGCAGTACTTC
TRBJ2-3 | TRBV15 | NA | NA | CATSRGNSRSTDTQYF | TGTGCCACCAGCAGAGGTAACAGCCGGAGCACAGATACGCAGTATTTT
TRBJ2-1 | TRBV5-1 | NA | NA | CASSVELVNNEQFF | TGCGCCAGCAGCGTCGAACTAGTCAACAATGAGCAGTTCTTC
TRBJ1-4 | TRBV7-6 | NA | NA | CASSLGQGMREKLFF | TGTGCCAGCAGCTTAGGGCAGGGTATGCGTGAAAAACTGTTTTTT
TRBJ2-2 | TRBV7-9 | NA | NA | CASSVYTGELFF | TGTGCCAGCTCGGTTTACACCGGGGAGCTGTTTTTT
TRBJ1-6 | TRBV6-2/TRBV6-3 | NA | NA | CASSYSQTEALHF | TGTGCCAGCAGTTACTCCCAGACGGAGGCTCTCCACTTT
TRBJ1-1 | TRBV5-1 | TRBD1 | NA | CASSGDRGTEAFF | TGCGCCAGCAGCGGAGACAGGGGAACTGAAGCTTTCTTT
TRBJ2-7 | TRBV7-3 | TRBD2 | NA | CASSRLAVTYEQYF | TGTGCCAGCAGCCGTCTAGCGGTTACCTACGAGCAGTACTTC
TRBJ2-2 | TRBV19 | NA | NA | CASRPIYGDTGELFF | TGTGCCAGTAGGCCAATATATGGAGACACCGGGGAGCTGTTTTTT
TRBJ2-7 | TRBV5-1 | TRBD2 | NA | CASSLYSGSSNEQYF | TGCGCCAGCAGCCTCTATAGCGGGAGTAGCAACGAGCAGTACTTC
TRBJ1-1 | TRBV7-9 | NA | few | CACHRLGVGTEAFF | TGTGCCTGTCACCGGTTAGGGGTTGGCACTGAAGCTTTCTTT
TRBJ2-7 | TRBV27 | NA | NA | CATQGPLSYEQYF | TGTGCCACCCAGGGGCCTCTTTCCTACGAGCAGTACTTC
TRBJ1-5 | TRBV18 | NA | NA | CASSASSGTNNQPQHF | TGTGCCAGCTCAGCGTCGTCCGGGACAAACAATCAGCCCCAGCATTTT
TRBJ2-1 | TRBV9 | TRBD2 | NA | CASSAGTSGSRPNEQFF | TGTGCCAGCAGCGCGGGGACTAGCGGGAGTCGCCCCAATGAGCAGTTCTTC
TRBJ2-3 | TRBV3-1/TRBV3-2 | NA | NA | CASSLLRDSYTDTQYF | TGTGCCAGCAGCCTACTACGGGACTCTTACACAGATACGCAGTATTTT
TRBJ2-7 | TRBV13 | NA | NA | CASSYRRSSYEQYF | TGTGCCAGCAGCTATCGTCGGAGCTCCTACGAGCAGTACTTC
TRBJ1-5 | TRBV19 | TRBD1 | NA | CASSMRTGGLNQPQHF | TGTGCCAGTAGTATGCGGACAGGGGGCCTCAATCAGCCCCAGCATTTT
TRBJ1-5 | TRBV10-3 | NA | few | CAISPQGSMSNQPQHF | TGTGCCATCAGTCCCCAGGGGAGTATGAGCAATCAGCCCCAGCATTTT
TRBJ1-2 | TRBV19 | NA | NA | CASSFSLGDGHYTF | TGTGCCAGTAGCTTCTCCCTCGGTGACGGACACTACACCTTC
TRBJ2-1 | TRBV5-6 | NA | once | CASSLDRWGVAEQFF | TGTGCCAGCAGCTTGGATCGGTGGGGGGTGGCTGAGCAGTTCTTC
TRBJ2-5 | TRBV11-2 | TRBD2 | NA | CASGLAGVQETQYF | TGTGCAAGCGGGCTAGCGGGAGTCCAAGAGACCCAGTACTTC
TRBJ2-5 | TRBV29-1 | TRBD1 | NA | CSVWDREETQYF | TGCAGCGTTTGGGACAGGGAAGAGACCCAGTACTTC
TRBJ2-7 | TRBV28 | NA | NA | CASSLRLAHPYEQYF | TGTGCCAGCAGTTTAAGGCTAGCGCACCCCTACGAGCAGTACTTC